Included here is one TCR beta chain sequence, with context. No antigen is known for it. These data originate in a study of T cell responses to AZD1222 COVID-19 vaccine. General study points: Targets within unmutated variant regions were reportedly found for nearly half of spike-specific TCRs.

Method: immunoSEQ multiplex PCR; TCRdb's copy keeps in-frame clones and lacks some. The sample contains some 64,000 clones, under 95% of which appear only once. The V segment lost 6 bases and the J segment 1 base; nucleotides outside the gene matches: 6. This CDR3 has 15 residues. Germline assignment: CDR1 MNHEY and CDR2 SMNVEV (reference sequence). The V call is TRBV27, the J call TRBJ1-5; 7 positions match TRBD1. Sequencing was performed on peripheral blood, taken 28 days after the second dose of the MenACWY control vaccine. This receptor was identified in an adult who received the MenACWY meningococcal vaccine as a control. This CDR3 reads CASSAGGGSNQPQHF. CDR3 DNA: TGTGCCAGCAGCGCAGGGGGAGGGAGCAATCAGCCCCAGCATTTT.